This T cell receptor beta chain was recovered during a study of cytomegalovirus exposure and HLA in healthy donors. With 60 Vbeta and 13 Jbeta primers, the PCR was carried out. Sequencing was performed with immunoSEQ multiplex PCR; in TCRdb, only in-frame clones are kept and a portion is missing. The sample consists of under 200,000 clones, 75% to 90% of them appearing once. As to this clone: Antigen specificity is unknown.

Germline loops: CDR1 LNHDA, CDR2 SQIVND (reference sequence). The CDR3 has 15 amino acids. V lost 5 bases to trimming and J lost 5 bases; unmatched junction nucleotides: 6. Study-level results: As a later analysis showed, a missense DCLRE1C variant was linked to trimming of TCR beta V- and J-genes.

This chain joins TRBV19 and TRBJ2-3; 11 positions match TRBD1. The receptor comes from a human donor in good health. The specimen was PBMCs. In DNA form, the CDR3 reads TGTGCCAGTAGTTCGGCCGGGACAGGGGGAGATACGCAGTATTTT. Translated: CASSSAGTGGDTQYF.